A single sample gave rise to the 5 T cell receptor beta chains below, sequenced in a study of CD8+ T cells in alopecia areata. In each case, RNA was isolated and then reverse transcribed into cDNA as the sequencing template. Using immunoSEQ multiplex PCR, the repertoire was profiled, and TCRdb retains in-frame clones only, with some absent. The top ten clones hold approximately 13% of a sample with about 140,000 clones, 86% of them seen once. Treatment described: oral pan-JAK inhibitor, 5-10 mg twice daily. Sequencing was performed on CD8+ T cells sorted from blood, taken at week 4, from a patient treated with tofacitinib. Receptors originate from a human donor with alopecia areata.

The CDR3 is CSVDGPETQYF. CDR3 in DNA: TGCAGCGTTGACGGTCCGGAGACCCAGTACTTC. This chain connects TRBV29-1 to TRBJ2-5; D gene unclear. CDR1 and CDR2 (germline): SQVTM, ANQGSEA. Trimming stripped 3 bases from V and 5 bases from J, with 7 bases between. The CDR3 contains 11 residues.

The rearrangement uses TRBV30 and TRBJ2-1; the D gene is possibly TRBD2 (7 bases). V dropped 5 bases and J dropped 6 bases, with 17 bases sitting between them. This CDR3 contains 14 residues. Germline CDR1 GTSNPN, CDR2 SVGIG (reference sequence). CDR3 loop: CAWSGGGGSNEQFF. DNA for the CDR3: TGTGCCTGGTCTGGTGGGGGGGGCAGCAATGAGCAGTTCTTC.

The chain joins TRBV19 to TRBJ2-7; D gene ambiguous. The germline V gene encodes CDR1 LNHDA and CDR2 SQIVND (reference sequence). The CDR3 is made up of 14 amino acids. Trimming removed 3 bases from V and 4 bases from J, with 13 bases in between. In nucleotides, the CDR3 is TGTGCCAGTAGTATGGGTGTTAACAAGTACGAGCAGTACTTC. This encodes CASSMGVNKYEQYF.

This clone came up a few times. The chain combines TRBV29-1 with TRBJ2-1, with a tentative D call TRBD1 (6 bases). The germline V gene encodes CDR1 SQVTM and CDR2 ANQGSEA. This CDR3 is built from 12 residues. V lost 6 bases and J 7 bases, leaving 13 bases between the germline ends. CDR3 protein: CSVPDSLNEQFF. In DNA, the CDR3 is TGCAGCGTACCGGACAGTTTGAATGAGCAGTTCTTC.

This clone was counted once. This CDR3 reads CASTDGSNYEQFF. The DNA of the CDR3 is TGTGCCAGCACCGACGGGAGTAACTATGAGCAGTTCTTC. The chain joins TRBV2 to TRBJ2-1, with a possible D match to TRBD2 (6 bases). The V end lost 7 bases, the J end lost 8 bases, and 15 bases lay between the germline ends. Germline V gives CDR1 SNHLY, CDR2 FYNNEI. The CDR3 is 13 amino acids.